A single sample is the source of the 27 T cell receptor beta chains below, sequenced in a study of blood T cell repertoires in COVID-19. Using immunoSEQ multiplex PCR, the repertoire was profiled, and TCRdb retains in-frame clones only, with some absent. This sample has 130,000 to 150,000 clones; 75% to 85% occur once, and the top ten carry roughly 7.2%. The sequenced sample consisted of peripheral blood. The receptor source for this set is a woman aged 45-59 years in a cohort sampled during active or convalescent COVID-19.

The chain is built from TRBV10-3 and TRBJ2-7, with 13 bases aligning to TRBD2. The CDR3 is 15 amino acids. V gave up 6 bases and J gave up 2 bases; unmatched junction bases: 4. Germline-derived CDR1 and CDR2 are ENHRY and SYGVKD. For the CDR3, the DNA is TGTGCCATCAGCGACGGGACTAGCGGGGCCTACGAGCAGTACTTC. Translating it yields CAISDGTSGAYEQYF.

This clone was observed once. The chain uses TRBV5-4 and TRBJ1-3; D is undetermined. The germline V gene has CDR1 SGHNT and CDR2 YYREEE (reference sequence). The germline V and J ends were trimmed by 2 bases and 1 base, with 10 bases remaining between them. The CDR3 length is 15 residues. The CDR3 region has the DNA TGTGCCAGCAGCTTCGACGGAGGATCTGGAAACACCATATATTTT. It encodes CASSFDGGSGNTIYF.

The rearrangement uses TRBV7-3 and TRBJ2-4, with D possibly matching TRBD1 (6 bases). This CDR3 spans 21 amino acids. Germline V lookup: CDR1 SGHTA, CDR2 FQGTGA. Trimming removed 2 bases from V and 3 bases from J, with 29 bases in between. This CDR3 is CASSLRPGHEGTTRGKNIQYF. CDR3 in DNA: TGTGCCAGCAGCTTACGGCCAGGCCACGAAGGTACGACCAGGGGCAAAAACATTCAGTACTTC.

This clone was observed a single time. The genes are TRBV27 and TRBJ1-6; tentatively, D is TRBD1 (6 bases). The CDR3 runs 15 residues. The germline V and J ends were trimmed by 0 bases and 6 bases, with 9 bases remaining between them. CDR1 is MNHEY, CDR2 SMNVEV, per germline (reference sequence). CDR3 residues: CASSLSGTSNSPLHF. Here the CDR3 DNA reads TGTGCCAGCAGTTTATCAGGGACAAGTAATTCACCCCTCCACTTT.

V usage is TRBV3-1 (or the pseudogene TRBV3-2) and J usage is TRBJ2-3; a possible D gene is TRBD2 (7 bases). The V end lost 4 bases, the J end lost 4 bases, and 18 bases lay between the germline ends. Germline assignment: CDR1 LGHDT and CDR2 YNNKEL (reference sequence). This CDR3 has 16 amino acids. The CDR3 region has the DNA TGTGCCAGCAGCCGCCACCTCGGGGGGCGGTCAGATACGCAGTATTTT. It specifies CASSRHLGGRSDTQYF.

CDR3 sequence reads: CASSQVADGGPQHF. CDR3 DNA: TGTGCCAGCAGCCAAGTAGCGGACGGTGGGCCCCAGCATTTT. V and J are TRBV3-1 (or the pseudogene TRBV3-2) and TRBJ1-5; D call uncertain. Germline lookup yields CDR1 LGHDT and CDR2 YNNKEL (reference sequence). Trimming took off 1 base at V and 9 bases at J, with 13 bases between the two ends. This CDR3 is 14 amino acids long.

The chain recombines TRBV20-1 with TRBJ1-1; D is ambiguous. The V end was cut by 6 bases, the J end by 0 bases, with 5 bases between. The CDR3 runs to 11 residues. Germline CDR1 DFQATT, CDR2 SNEGSKA (reference sequence). CDR3 nucleotides: TGCAGTGCCCCCGTGAACACTGAAGCTTTCTTT. It codes for CSAPVNTEAFF.

The chain carries TRBV6-6 and TRBJ1-2, with 8 bases matching TRBD1. Trimming cost V 9 bases and J 2 bases; bases outside gene matches: 2. This CDR3 has 12 amino acids. CDR1 is MNHNY and CDR2 is SVGAGI in the germline V gene (reference sequence). The CDR3 sequence: CASWTGNYGYTF. CDR3 nucleotide sequence: TGTGCCAGTTGGACAGGGAACTATGGCTACACCTTC.

This chain joins TRBV7-8 and TRBJ2-1; TRBD2 agrees at 8 bases. Germline V gene lookup returns CDR1 SGHVS and CDR2 FQNEAQ. J lost 0 bases, V lost 8 bases, and 6 bases had no gene match. This CDR3 region has 15 residues. CDR3 bases: TGTGCCAGCGTCCTTGCGGGGGGCTCCTACAATGAGCAGTTCTTC. It yields the protein CASVLAGGSYNEQFF.

This chain links TRBV11-2 with TRBJ2-3, with D possibly TRBD2 on 7 matching bases. The CDR3 loop spans 16 amino acids. V was shortened by 0 bases and J by 3 bases, with 13 bases between the two germline ends. Germline V gene lookup returns CDR1 SGHAT and CDR2 FQNNGV. The CDR3 nucleotides read TGTGCCAGCAGCTTAGAGGGCAGGGGAGGGACAGATACGCAGTATTTT. Protein product: CASSLEGRGGTDTQYF. Complete variable domain (other parts from reference TRBV11-2 and TRBJ2-3): EAGVAQSPRYKIIEKRQSVAFWCNPISGHATLYWYQQILGQGPKLLIQFQNNGVVDDSQLPKDRFSAERLKGVDSTLKIQPAKLEDSAVYLCASSLEGRGGTDTQYFGPGTRLTVL.

This chain joins TRBV19 and TRBJ1-2, with D possibly TRBD1 on 5 matching bases. This CDR3 spans 14 amino acids. Germline values: CDR1 LNHDA, CDR2 SQIVND (reference sequence). V lost 5 bases, J lost 5 bases, and 15 bases lay in between. CDR3 bases: TGTGCCAGTAGTTCGCAGGGTAAGGAGTATGGCTACACCTTC. This encodes CASSSQGKEYGYTF.

The chain couples TRBV5-1 to TRBJ1-4; D ambiguous. The CDR3 is 14 amino acids. Germline CDR1 and CDR2: SGHRS and YFSETQ. V was trimmed by 5 bases and J by 2 bases, leaving 10 bases between them. The CDR3 DNA is TGCGCCAGCAGGGAGGTCTTGACTAATGAAAAACTGTTTTTT. Protein product: CASREVLTNEKLFF. The variable domain in full, with the rest retrieved from reference TRBV5-1 and TRBJ1-4, is KAGVTQTPRYLIKTRGQQVTLSCSPISGHRSVSWYQQTPGQGLQFLFEYFSETQRNKGNFPGRFSGRQFSNSRSEMNVSTLELGDSALYLCASREVLTNEKLFFGSGTQLSVL.

The genes are TRBV6-5 and TRBJ2-5, with a weak D call TRBD2 (6 bases). The germline CDR1 and CDR2 sequences are MNHEY and SVGAGI. This CDR3 has 15 residues. Trimming stripped 5 bases from V and 4 bases from J, with 17 bases between. The CDR3 sequence is CASSRPAGPGETQYF. CDR3 nucleotides: TGTGCCAGCAGTAGGCCGGCGGGGCCGGGAGAGACCCAGTACTTC.

The rearrangement uses TRBV6-5 and TRBJ2-3; D gene uncertain. The V gene lost 4 bases and the J gene lost 5 bases, with 13 bases spanning the gap. Germline lookup yields CDR1 MNHEY and CDR2 SVGAGI. CDR3 length equals 14 residues. CDR3 protein: CASSLRPPQDTQYF. The CDR3 DNA reads as TGTGCCAGCAGTTTGAGGCCCCCCCAAGATACGCAGTATTTT.

The gene calls are TRBV6-5 and TRBJ2-7; possibly TRBD2 for D (8 bases). Germline lookup yields CDR1 MNHEY and CDR2 SVGAGI. Trimming took 7 bases from V and 3 from J, leaving 16 bases between them. The CDR3 spans 14 residues. The CDR3 DNA is TGTGCCAGCAACCCCAGGGGGACTAGCTACGAGCAGTACTTC. Residues: CASNPRGTSYEQYF.

The chain links TRBV5-1 to TRBJ1-3, with TRBD1 identical over 8 bases. The CDR3 is 18 amino acids. Unmatched junction bases numbered 14, after V lost 1 base and J lost 5 bases. Germline lookup yields CDR1 SGHRS and CDR2 YFSETQ. CDR3 coding DNA: TGCGCCAGCAGCTTGTTTTCAGGGGGCGCTTCGACCAGAAACACCATATATTTT. Translated, it gives CASSLFSGGASTRNTIYF.

The chain recombines TRBV27 with TRBJ2-7, with TRBD1 identical over 10 bases. Trimming took 3 bases from V and 3 from J; bases not matched to a gene: 11. CDR1 is MNHEY, CDR2 SMNVEV, per germline (reference sequence). This CDR3 is built from 17 residues. CDR3 DNA sequence: TGTGCCAGCAGTTTTGGCGTCGTAGACAGGGGGCTCTACGAGCAGTACTTC. Amino acid sequence: CASSFGVVDRGLYEQYF.

The chain employs TRBV30 and TRBJ2-5; 7 bases align to TRBD2. Trimming removed 4 bases from V and 7 bases from J; junction bases left unmatched: 12. This CDR3 spans 14 amino acids. From germline, CDR1 is GTSNPN and CDR2 SVGIG (reference sequence). The chain's CDR3 is CAWTGLTRSGTQYF. CDR3 DNA sequence: TGTGCCTGGACGGGACTAACGCGCTCTGGGACCCAGTACTTC.

Only one count was recorded for this clone. J is TRBJ2-3 and V is TRBV11-2, with TRBD2 as a possible D gene (6 bases). V lost 2 bases to trimming and J lost 8 bases, with 11 bases between them. CDR3 size: 13 residues. The V gene's germline CDR1 is SGHAT and CDR2 FQNNGV. CDR3 loop: CASSLPGLSTQYF. CDR3 in DNA: TGTGCCAGCAGCTTACCGGGACTTAGTACGCAGTATTTT.

This clone was counted only a few times. The chain is built from TRBV19 and TRBJ1-1, with 9 bases that match TRBD1. The germline V gene encodes CDR1 LNHDA and CDR2 SQIVND (reference sequence). The CDR3 has 13 amino acids. The V and J ends lost 7 bases and 11 bases, in that order; junction bases with no gene match: 11. This CDR3 is CASTIRGQGRAFF. CDR3 DNA: TGTGCCAGTACCATCCGAGGACAGGGGAGGGCTTTCTTT.

The chain uses TRBV15 and TRBJ1-6; a possible D gene is TRBD1 (6 bases). V was pared by 7 bases and J by 6 bases, with 16 bases between. CDR1 is LNHNV, CDR2 YYDKDF, per germline (reference sequence). The CDR3 loop spans 15 amino acids. The CDR3 is CATKGTRASNSPLHF. The CDR3 nucleotides read TGTGCCACCAAGGGGACAAGGGCATCTAATTCACCCCTCCACTTT.

The chain couples TRBV2 to TRBJ1-2; 8 positions match TRBD1. Germline values: CDR1 SNHLY, CDR2 FYNNEI. This CDR3 contains 14 residues. V was clipped by 6 bases and J by 8 bases; unmatched bases: 11. The CDR3 nucleotides read TGTGCCAGCAGCTCCTCGACAGGGGATGGAGGCTACACCTTC. It translates to CASSSSTGDGGYTF.

The chain joins TRBV7-9 to TRBJ1-1; the D gene is possibly TRBD1 (5 bases). V gave up 1 base and J gave up 12 bases, with 15 bases separating them. The CDR3 consists of 13 residues. The germline CDR1 and CDR2 sequences are SEHNR and FQNEAQ (reference sequence). The CDR3: CASSLESVQAPFF. CDR3 bases: TGTGCCAGCAGCTTAGAAAGCGTACAGGCTCCTTTCTTT.

The chain carries TRBV12-3 or TRBV12-4 and TRBJ2-5; D call uncertain. V was pared by 0 bases and J by 5 bases, with 7 bases between. The CDR3 loop spans 13 amino acids. The chain's CDR3 is CASSLASEETQYF. CDR3 in DNA: TGTGCCAGCAGTTTAGCTAGTGAGGAGACCCAGTACTTC.

The rearrangement joins TRBV3-1 (or the pseudogene TRBV3-2) to TRBJ1-5; D unclear. Trimming took off 0 bases at V and 6 bases at J, with 9 bases between the two ends. CDR3 size: 14 residues. CDR1 and CDR2 (germline): LGHDT, YNNKEL (reference sequence). The CDR3: CASSQDTQIQPQHF. The CDR3 coding sequence is TGTGCCAGCAGCCAAGATACGCAGATTCAGCCCCAGCATTTT.

V and J are TRBV27 and TRBJ2-1; D gene ambiguous. CDR1 is MNHEY and CDR2 is SMNVEV in the germline V gene (reference sequence). The ends were cut back, 5 bases at V and 0 bases at J, with 11 bases in the middle. This CDR3 contains 15 residues. The CDR3 sequence is CASSPPSLSYNEQFF. The CDR3 DNA follows: TGTGCCAGCAGTCCGCCAAGCCTCTCCTACAATGAGCAGTTCTTC.

The rearrangement joins TRBV3-1 (or the pseudogene TRBV3-2) to TRBJ2-7; TRBD2 is a possible D gene (6 bases). V was clipped by 1 base and J by 2 bases, with 9 bases between them. The CDR3 loop spans 14 amino acids. Germline CDR1 LGHDT, CDR2 YNNKEL (reference sequence). Here the CDR3 DNA reads TGTGCCAGCAGCCAAGGGGGACTTACCTACGAGCAGTACTTC. Translated: CASSQGGLTYEQYF.